This T cell receptor (beta chain) was retrieved from a study of blood T cell repertoires in COVID-19. For the study at large: Some COVID-19 samples were acute and others convalescent; all came from the United States, Italy and Spain. PBMCs, B-cell-depleted T cells, or T cells were the source of the cDNA or gDNA that made up the material.

This clone was observed a few times. The sample holds other DNA sequences that translate to the same CDR3. In the original processing: By means of reference gene primer amplification, nucleated cell counts were estimated. Only in-frame clones appear in the TCRdb table, and some are missing; sequencing was by immunoSEQ multiplex PCR. V and J calls and clone size are as listed in that table; D and trimming were resolved from the DNA. The data show 99,000 or so clones, around 90% seen once. Unmatched junction bases numbered 0, after V lost 3 bases and J lost 2 bases. Germline CDR1 and CDR2: KGHSH and LQKENI. This CDR3 has 14 residues.

Sequenced: peripheral blood. This clonotype originated in a human donor in a cohort sampled during active COVID-19. The chain recombines TRBV18 with TRBJ1-5, with 8 bases identical to TRBD1. The CDR3 spells CASSPDRGNQPQHF. The DNA of the CDR3 is TGTGCCAGCTCACCGGACAGGGGCAATCAGCCCCAGCATTTT.